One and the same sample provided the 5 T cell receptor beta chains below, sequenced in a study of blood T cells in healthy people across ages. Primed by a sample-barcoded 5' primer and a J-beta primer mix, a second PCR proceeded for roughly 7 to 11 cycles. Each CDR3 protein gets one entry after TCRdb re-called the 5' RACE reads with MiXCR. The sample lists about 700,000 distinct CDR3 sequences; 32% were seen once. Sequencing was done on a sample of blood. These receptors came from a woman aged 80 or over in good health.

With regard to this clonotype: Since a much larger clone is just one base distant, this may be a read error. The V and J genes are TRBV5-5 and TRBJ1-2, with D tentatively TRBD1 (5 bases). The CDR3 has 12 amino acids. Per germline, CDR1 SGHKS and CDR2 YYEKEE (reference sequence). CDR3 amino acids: CTSSETARGYTF. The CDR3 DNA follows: TGTACCAGCAGCGAGACAGCTCGCGGCTACACCTTC.

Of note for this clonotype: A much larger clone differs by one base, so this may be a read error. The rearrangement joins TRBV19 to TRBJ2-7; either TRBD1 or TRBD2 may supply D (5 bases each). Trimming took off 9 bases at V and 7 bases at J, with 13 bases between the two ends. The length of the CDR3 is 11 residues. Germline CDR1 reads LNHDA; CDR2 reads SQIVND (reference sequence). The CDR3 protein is CASWGNNEQYF. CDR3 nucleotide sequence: TGTGCCAGCTGGGGGAACAATGAGCAGTACTTC.

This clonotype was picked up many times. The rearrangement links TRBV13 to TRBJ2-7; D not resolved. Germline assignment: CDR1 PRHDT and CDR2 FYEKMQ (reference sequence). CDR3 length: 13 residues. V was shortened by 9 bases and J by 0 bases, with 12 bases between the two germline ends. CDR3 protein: CASRAQASYEQYF. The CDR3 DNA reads TGTGCCAGTCGCGCCCAGGCCTCCTACGAGCAGTACTTC.

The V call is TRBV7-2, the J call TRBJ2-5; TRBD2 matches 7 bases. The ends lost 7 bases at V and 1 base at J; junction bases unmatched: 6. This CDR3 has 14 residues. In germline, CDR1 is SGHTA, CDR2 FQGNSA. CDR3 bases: TGTGCCAGCACCTTGGGAGGGTTCCAAGAGACCCAGTACTTC. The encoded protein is CASTLGGFQETQYF.

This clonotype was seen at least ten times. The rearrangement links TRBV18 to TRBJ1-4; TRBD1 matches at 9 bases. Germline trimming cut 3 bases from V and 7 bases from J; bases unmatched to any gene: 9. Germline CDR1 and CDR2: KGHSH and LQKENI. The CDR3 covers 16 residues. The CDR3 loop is CASSPRRTGEGEKLFF. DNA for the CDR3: TGTGCCAGCTCACCCCGCCGGACAGGGGAGGGTGAAAAACTGTTTTTT. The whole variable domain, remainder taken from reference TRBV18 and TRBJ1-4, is NAGVMQNPRHLVRRRGQEARLRCSPMKGHSHVYWYRQLPEEGLKFMVYLQKENIIDESGMPKERFSAEFPKEGPSILRIQQVVRGDSAAYFCASSPRRTGEGEKLFFGSGTQLSVL.